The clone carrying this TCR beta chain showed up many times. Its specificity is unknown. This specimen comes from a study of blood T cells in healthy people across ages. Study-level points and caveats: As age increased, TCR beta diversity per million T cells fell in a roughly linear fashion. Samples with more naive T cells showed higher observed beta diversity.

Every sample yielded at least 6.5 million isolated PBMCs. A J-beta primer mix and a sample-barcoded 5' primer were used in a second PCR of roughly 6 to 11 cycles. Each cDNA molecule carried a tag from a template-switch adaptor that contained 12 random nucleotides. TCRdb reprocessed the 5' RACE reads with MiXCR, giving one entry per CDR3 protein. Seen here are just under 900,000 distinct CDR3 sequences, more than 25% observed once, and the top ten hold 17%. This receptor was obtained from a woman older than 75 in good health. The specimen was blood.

The CDR3 here is CASSFSSTEQQYF. DNA for the CDR3: TGTGCCAGCAGTTTTTCCTCTACGGAGCAGCAGTACTTC. The chain is built from TRBV28 and TRBJ2-7; no clear D gene. Germline values: CDR1 MDHEN, CDR2 SYDVKM. Deletions cut 3 bases from V and 8 bases from J, with 14 bases between. The CDR3 length is 13 residues.